This T cell receptor beta chain was identified in a study of blood T cell repertoires in COVID-19. Generated by immunoSEQ multiplex PCR, the TCRdb table keeps only in-frame clones and is missing some. The sample shows about 180,000 clones, 80% to 90% of them seen only once. V was pared by 4 bases and J by 5 bases, with 9 bases of the junction left unmatched. This CDR3 is built from 15 residues. The V gene's germline CDR1 is LNHDA and CDR2 SQIVND (reference sequence). Grouping used clinical history reported by participants in a survey and questionnaire. Material: PBMCs or T cells enriched from blood (not recorded which). The receptor was isolated from a man aged 50-60 years who had recovered from COVID-19. J is TRBJ2-7 and V is TRBV19, with 9 bases lining up with TRBD1. This chain's CDR3 is CASSNPGTGSHEQYF. CDR3 sequence (DNA): TGTGCCAGTAGTAACCCCGGGACAGGGTCTCACGAGCAGTACTTC.